This TCR beta chain appears in the sequencing data of a study of blood T cell repertoires in COVID-19. In the original processing: Estimated nucleated cell counts came from reference gene primer amplification. Clones were read by immunoSEQ multiplex PCR, and TCRdb kept only the in-frame ones, dropping some. V and J calls and clone size come straight from that table; D and trimming were deduced from the DNA. The sample has about 100,000 clones, just over 85% seen once. The sample was peripheral blood. This receptor was identified in a woman aged 55-75 years in a cohort sampled during active or convalescent COVID-19.

This CDR3 is CASSQFMNTEAFF. The CDR3, as DNA: TGTGCCAGCAGCCAGTTCATGAACACTGAAGCTTTCTTT. This chain uses TRBV3-1 (or the pseudogene TRBV3-2) with TRBJ1-1; D unclear. V was cut by 3 bases and J by 0 bases, with 5 bases left in between. From germline, CDR1 is LGHDT and CDR2 YNNKEL (reference sequence). The CDR3 runs 13 residues.